This T cell receptor (beta chain) was profiled in a study of blood T cell repertoires in COVID-19. Study as a whole: Donors in the United States, Italy and Spain gave samples during acute or convalescent COVID-19. Nucleic acid was either cDNA or gDNA, and it came from T cells, B-cell-depleted T cells, or PBMCs.

Original analysis: Using reference gene primer amplification, nucleated cell counts were estimated. Profiling relied on immunoSEQ multiplex PCR, and the TCRdb table lists in-frame clones only, not all of them. The V and J calls and clone size come from that table; D and trimming were worked out from the DNA. The sample has over 150,000 clones, over 80% seen once. Losses at the gene ends were 7 bases for V and 8 bases for J; bases not matched to a gene: 8. Germline V gives CDR1 SGHRS, CDR2 YFSETQ. CDR3 size: 12 residues. In its sample, this clone was seen once. The V gene is TRBV5-1, the J gene TRBJ1-2, with 7 bases identical to TRBD1. The clonotype comes from an older woman with acute or convalescent COVID-19. Sequencing was carried out using peripheral blood. This CDR3 reads CASRWDSGGYTF. CDR3 sequence (DNA): TGCGCCAGCCGATGGGACAGCGGGGGCTACACCTTC.